These T cell receptor beta chains were read from a single sample in a study of PD-1 blockade in classical Hodgkin lymphoma. The table came from immunoSEQ multiplex PCR; TCRdb's copy has only in-frame clones and leaves some out. This sample has under 25,000 clones, with roughly 72% found just once. The starting material was peripheral blood mononuclear cells (PBMCs), obtained before the fourth cycle of nivolumab. These receptors all stem from a human donor with classical Hodgkin lymphoma. CDR3s include the opening cysteine and the closing phenylalanine or tryptophan. The order of the fields is CDR3 length, J gene, clone size, V gene, D gene, CDR3 DNA, CDR3 protein. D genes are given only for firm matches. The listing skips clone size in some rows; elsewhere it reads once, few, many or a size class.

14 | TRBJ1-5 | few | TRBV5-1 | NA | TGCGCCAGCAGCTTCCCCGAGACCAATCAGCCCCAGCATTTT | CASSFPETNQPQHF
15 | TRBJ1-1 | medium-sized | TRBV25-1 | NA | TGTGCCAGCAGTGAACAGGGTCTAGGGTTCCCTGAAGCTTTCTTT | CASSEQGLGFPEAFF
13 | TRBJ1-2 | NA | TRBV9 | NA | TGTGCCAGCAGCGTAGCAGTTACCTATGGCTACACCTTC | CASSVAVTYGYTF
12 | TRBJ1-2 | once | TRBV19 | NA | TGTGCCAGTAGTATCGCCCGCTATGGCTACACCTTC | CASSIARYGYTF
15 | TRBJ2-7 | few | TRBV19 | NA | TGTGCCAGTAGTATTAACAGTTGGAGCTCCTACGAGCAGTACTTC | CASSINSWSSYEQYF
15 | TRBJ2-5 | NA | TRBV4-3 | TRBD1 | TGCGCCAGCAGCCAAGGGGACAGGGGGCGAGAGACCCAGTACTTC | CASSQGDRGRETQYF
14 | TRBJ2-1 | once | TRBV9 | NA | TGTGCCAGCGGTCGGACTTACTTAGGCAATGAGCAGTTCTTC | CASGRTYLGNEQFF
15 | TRBJ1-3 | NA | TRBV2 | NA | TGTGCCAGCATTACTGACAGCGGCTCTGGAAACACCATATATTTT | CASITDSGSGNTIYF
13 | TRBJ2-7 | NA | TRBV9 | NA | TGTGCCAGCAGCCTAGGGGGTGTGGGCGAGCAGTACTTC | CASSLGGVGEQYF
16 | TRBJ2-1 | NA | TRBV19 | TRBD2 | TGTGCCAGTAGTACCAGCGGGGGTAGTCGGTACAATGAGCAGTTCTTC | CASSTSGGSRYNEQFF
15 | TRBJ2-7 | few | TRBV15 | NA | TGTGCCACCAGCAGAGATAAGGGGGTGTCCTACGAGCAGTACTTC | CATSRDKGVSYEQYF
15 | TRBJ1-3 | once | TRBV5-1 | NA | TGCGCCAGCAGCTCTCATACCGCGAGAGGAAACACCATATATTTT | CASSSHTARGNTIYF
12 | TRBJ2-2 | NA | TRBV7-3 | NA | TGTGCCAGCAGCTTAGGGACCGGGGAGCTGTTTTTT | CASSLGTGELFF
16 | TRBJ2-5 | few | TRBV5-6 | TRBD1 | TGTGCCAGCAGCCCGGTCTGGGACAGGGATCAAGAGACCCAGTACTTC | CASSPVWDRDQETQYF
12 | TRBJ2-2 | NA | TRBV19 | NA | TGTGCCAGTAAGGGGGGCACCGGGGAGCTGTTTTTT | CASKGGTGELFF
17 | TRBJ2-1 | NA | TRBV27 | NA | TGTGCCAGCAGTTCCCTCCCCTATACGAGCTCCTACAATGAGCAGTTCTTC | CASSSLPYTSSYNEQFF
14 | TRBJ2-7 | NA | TRBV4-2 | NA | TGTGCCAGCAGCCAACCCACTTCCAACTACGAGCAGTACTTC | CASSQPTSNYEQYF
19 | TRBJ1-2 | NA | TRBV5-6 | NA | TGTGCCAGCAGCTTGGCGGGCGGGCACGCGGGGCGCCGCTACTATGGCTACACCTTC | CASSLAGGHAGRRYYGYTF
16 | TRBJ1-2 | once | TRBV6-1 | NA | TGTGCCAGCAGTGTACTTACAGGGAGGGGCAACTATGGCTACACCTTC | CASSVLTGRGNYGYTF
15 | TRBJ1-3 | NA | TRBV7-2 | NA | TGTGCCAGCAGCTGGACAATGTCGCCTGGAAACACCATATATTTT | CASSWTMSPGNTIYF
10 | TRBJ2-7 | medium-sized | TRBV29-1 | NA | TGCAGCGTTGTGATGCAAGAGCAGTACTTC | CSVVMQEQYF
15 | TRBJ2-1 | NA | TRBV25-1 | NA | TGTGCCAGCAGTGGCCCAGCGGTGTCCTACAATGAGCAGTTCTTC | CASSGPAVSYNEQFF
14 | TRBJ2-3 | NA | TRBV7-9 | NA | TGTGCCAGCAGCTTAGGGGGGCCCACAGATACGCAGTATTTT | CASSLGGPTDTQYF
15 | TRBJ2-1 | NA | TRBV27 | TRBD2 | TGTGCCAGCAGTTGGACTAGCGGGAATTGGAATGAGCAGTTCTTC | CASSWTSGNWNEQFF
15 | TRBJ1-1 | NA | TRBV6-5 | NA | TGTGCCAGCAGCTCTAGAAAATTTGAGGTTACTGAAGCTTTCTTT | CASSSRKFEVTEAFF
13 | TRBJ2-2 | NA | TRBV11-3 | NA | TGTGCCATCGCCCCTACTACGACCGGGGAGCTGTTTTTT | CAIAPTTTGELFF
15 | TRBJ2-3 | once | TRBV7-9 | TRBD2 | TGTGCCAGCAGCTTTATAGCGGGGGGGACAGATACGCAGTATTTT | CASSFIAGGTDTQYF
15 | TRBJ1-1 | NA | TRBV5-1 | NA | TGCGCCAGCAGACCCGGGACTCGGGTGAACACTGAAGCTTTCTTT | CASRPGTRVNTEAFF
16 | TRBJ2-7 | NA | TRBV5-4 | TRBD2 | TGTGCCAGCAGCTTTGATCCAGCGGGGGCTCTGGACGAGCAGTACTTC | CASSFDPAGALDEQYF
11 | TRBJ1-2 | NA | TRBV7-9 | NA | TGTGCCAGCAGCTCAATCGACAGTCTTCGCTTC | CASSSIDSLRF
13 | TRBJ2-7 | few | TRBV5-6 | TRBD2 | TGTGCCAGCAACCTAGGACTAGCCTACGAGCAGTACTTC | CASNLGLAYEQYF
17 | TRBJ1-2 | NA | TRBV6-1 | NA | TGTGCCAGCAGTGCAGTTTGGGGGGGGGACTCAAACTATGGCTACACCTTC | CASSAVWGGDSNYGYTF
13 | TRBJ1-2 | NA | TRBV18 | NA | TGTGCCAGCTCACGGGACAAAGTGGAAGGCTACACCTTC | CASSRDKVEGYTF
14 | TRBJ1-1 | NA | TRBV5-6 | NA | TGTGCCAGCAGCCAAGATCGGGGCCCCCTTGAAGCTTTCTTT | CASSQDRGPLEAFF
17 | TRBJ2-6 | NA | TRBV6-4 | TRBD2 | TGTGCCAGCAGTGACGAAGCGGGGGGATCTGGGGCCAACGTCCTGACTTTC | CASSDEAGGSGANVLTF
16 | TRBJ2-7 | NA | TRBV6-6 | TRBD2 | TGTGCCAGCAGTTACTCGACCCTAGCGGGAGGGCGCGAGCAGTACTTC | CASSYSTLAGGREQYF
18 | TRBJ2-3 | NA | TRBV11-2 | TRBD2 | TGTGCCAGCAGCTTAGGACCGGGACTAGCGGGGGGCGCGGATACGCAGTATTTT | CASSLGPGLAGGADTQYF
13 | TRBJ2-2 | NA | TRBV5-1 | TRBD1 | TGCGCCAGCAGCGGGACAGGAGCCGGGGAGCTGTTTTTT | CASSGTGAGELFF
14 | TRBJ2-7 | NA | TRBV11-2 | NA | TGTGCCAGCAGCTTAGACCTCTACTCCTACGAGCAGTACTTC | CASSLDLYSYEQYF
12 | TRBJ2-3 | NA | TRBV6-1 | TRBD1 | TGTGCCATCCAGGGGGGCACAGATACGCAGTATTTT | CAIQGGTDTQYF
16 | TRBJ2-5 | NA | TRBV7-3 | TRBD1 | TGTGCCAGCAGCTTACAGGGGGCGGGAAATAGGGAGACCCAGTACTTC | CASSLQGAGNRETQYF
16 | TRBJ1-2 | NA | TRBV6-5 | NA | TGTGCCAGCAGTTACTCACAAGGGAAGGGCATCTCTGGCTACACCTTC | CASSYSQGKGISGYTF